The clone carrying this TCR beta chain is medium-sized within its sample. Its antigen is unidentified. The CDR3 spans 13 residues. V was shortened by 2 bases and J by 8 bases, with 10 bases between the two germline ends. Germline V lookup: CDR1 MNHNS, CDR2 SASEGT. TCRdb re-clonotyped the PCR reads through MiXCR. The table shows roughly 42,000 clones, with about 19% occurring only once. This record belongs to a study of metastatic and nonmetastatic thyroid tumors. General study points: Malignant tumors reportedly showed significantly higher TCR beta diversity than benign nodules in both blood and tumor.

Among the patients, none had received any treatment before thyroid surgery. The clonotype originates from a female donor with papillary thyroid cancer or a benign thyroid nodule (not recorded which). Some clones in this sample may be carry-over from other donors' samples. Material: tumor tissue. The V and J genes are TRBV6-1 and TRBJ2-1; tentatively, D is TRBD2 (6 bases). CDR3 DNA: TGTGCCAGCAGTGAAAAGGGAGGCGATGAGCAGTTCTTC. The encoded protein is CASSEKGGDEQFF.